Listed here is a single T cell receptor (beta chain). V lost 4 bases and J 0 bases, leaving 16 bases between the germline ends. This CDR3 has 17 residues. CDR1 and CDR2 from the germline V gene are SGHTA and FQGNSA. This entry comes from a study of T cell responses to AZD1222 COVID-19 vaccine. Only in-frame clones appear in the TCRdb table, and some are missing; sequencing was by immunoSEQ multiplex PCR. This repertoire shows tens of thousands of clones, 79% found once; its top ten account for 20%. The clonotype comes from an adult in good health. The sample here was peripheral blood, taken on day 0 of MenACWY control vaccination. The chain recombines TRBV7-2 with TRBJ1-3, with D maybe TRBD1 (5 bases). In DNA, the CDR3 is TGTGCCAGCAGCTCCCGAGGAGGACACCTCTCTGGAAACACCATATATTTT. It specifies CASSSRGGHLSGNTIYF.